The 8 T cell receptor beta chains reported below all come from one sample, sequenced in a study of shared clonotypes between healthy human individuals. Sequencing was performed with immunoSEQ multiplex PCR; in TCRdb, only in-frame clones are kept and a portion is missing. The sample has just over 2,000,000 clones, 85% to 95% seen once; the top ten hold 0.9% to 1.3%. Terminally differentiated effector memory CD45RA+ cells were excluded from the naive CD8 cells, which were CD45RO-negative and positively selected for CCR7. The material sequenced was naive CD8+ T cells sorted from blood. Receptors originate from a man between 18 and 29 years old in good health.

This sequence joins TRBV6-1 and TRBJ1-6; TRBD1 matches at 7 bases. The J segment lost 8 bases and the V segment lost 2 bases, leaving 9 bases of the junction unmatched. Germline-derived CDR1 and CDR2 are MNHNS and SASEGT. The CDR3 loop spans 16 amino acids. CDR3 sequence reads: CASSESGGVPHSPLHF. DNA for the CDR3: TGTGCCAGCAGTGAATCAGGGGGGGTCCCCCATTCACCCCTCCACTTT.

The chain links TRBV6-1 to TRBJ2-7, with D tentatively TRBD2 (5 bases). Trimming cost V 10 bases and J 0 bases, with 16 bases left between them. This CDR3 has 14 amino acids. Germline V gene sequence: CDR1 MNHNS, CDR2 SASEGT. In nucleotides, the CDR3 is TGTGCCACTGATACTAGTCGGATCTCCTACGAGCAGTACTTC. Translating gives CATDTSRISYEQYF.

V usage is TRBV4-1 and J usage is TRBJ2-7; D is perhaps TRBD2 (6 bases). V shed 4 bases and J shed 2 bases, with 15 bases lying between them. The CDR3 has 15 residues. In germline, CDR1 is MGHRA, CDR2 YSYEKL. The CDR3 nucleotides are TGCGCCAGCAGCCTCCTGGAGGGAAACCCCTACGAGCAGTACTTC. Its translation: CASSLLEGNPYEQYF.

The genes are TRBV4-1 and TRBJ2-2, with 7 nucleotides matching TRBD1. Looked up from germline, CDR1 is MGHRA and CDR2 is YSYEKL. With V trimmed by 4 bases and J by 6 bases, 5 bases remained unmatched. This CDR3 region has 14 residues. This CDR3 reads CASSPQQGPGELFF. In DNA form, the CDR3 reads TGCGCCAGCAGCCCTCAACAGGGGCCCGGGGAGCTGTTTTTT.

The chain carries TRBV6-1 and TRBJ2-2; 8 bases are shared with TRBD1. The CDR3 runs to 16 residues. Germline V gene data show CDR1 as MNHNS and CDR2 as SASEGT. J was trimmed by 2 bases and V by 3 bases; bases with no gene match: 5. The CDR3 nucleotides read TGTGCCAGCAGTGACCGGACAGGGTTAAACACCGGGGAGCTGTTTTTT. Translated: CASSDRTGLNTGELFF.

The chain has TRBV2 and TRBJ1-4; D uncertain. This CDR3 comprises 15 residues. V lost 3 bases and J lost 4, with 12 bases in between. CDR1 and CDR2 from the germline V gene are SNHLY and FYNNEI. The CDR3 DNA follows: TGTGCCAGCAGTGAGTCCAGGCGGATTAATGAAAAACTGTTTTTT. This sequence encodes CASSESRRINEKLFF.

The chain employs TRBV6-5 and TRBJ2-5; D is possibly TRBD2 (5 bases). Germline CDR1 MNHEY, CDR2 SVGAGI. Trimming left V 5 bases short and J 2 bases short, with 12 bases between. The CDR3 sequence is 14 residues long. This CDR3 reads CASSAWEKQETQYF. The CDR3 nucleotides are TGTGCCAGCAGTGCCTGGGAGAAGCAAGAGACCCAGTACTTC.

A single count supports this clone. J is TRBJ2-3 and V is TRBV4-3; possibly TRBD1 or TRBD2 for D (5 bases each). The V end was cut by 2 bases, the J end by 3 bases, with 12 bases between. Germline V gene data show CDR1 as LGHNA and CDR2 as YSLEER. This CDR3 is 15 amino acids long. The DNA for the CDR3 is TGCGCCAGCAGCCAATTCTGGGGGAGTACAGATACGCAGTATTTT. The encoded protein is CASSQFWGSTDTQYF.